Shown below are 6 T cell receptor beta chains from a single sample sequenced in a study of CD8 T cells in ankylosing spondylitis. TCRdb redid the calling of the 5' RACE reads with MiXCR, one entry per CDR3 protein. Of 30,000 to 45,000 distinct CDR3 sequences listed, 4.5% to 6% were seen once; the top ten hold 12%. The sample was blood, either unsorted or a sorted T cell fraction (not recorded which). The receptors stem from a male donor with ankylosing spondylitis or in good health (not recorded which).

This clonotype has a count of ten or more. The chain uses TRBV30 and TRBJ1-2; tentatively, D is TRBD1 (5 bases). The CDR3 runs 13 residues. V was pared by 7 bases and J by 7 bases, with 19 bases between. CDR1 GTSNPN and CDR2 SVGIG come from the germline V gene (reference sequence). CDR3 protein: CASPSQGYLGYTF. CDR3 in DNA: TGTGCCTCACCAAGCCAGGGCTACCTTGGCTACACCTTC. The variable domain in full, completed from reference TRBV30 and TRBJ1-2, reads SQTIHQWPATLVQPVGSPLSLECTVEGTSNPNLYWYRQAAGRGLQLLFYSVGIGQISSEVPQNLSASRPQDRQFILSSKKLLLSDSGFYLCASPSQGYLGYTFGSGTRLTVV.

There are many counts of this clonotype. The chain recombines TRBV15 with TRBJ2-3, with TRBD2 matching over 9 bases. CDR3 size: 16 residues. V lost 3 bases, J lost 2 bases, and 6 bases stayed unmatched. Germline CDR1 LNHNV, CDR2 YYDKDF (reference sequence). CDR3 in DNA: TGTGCCACCAGCAGGGATAGCGGGGGTGTCACAGATACGCAGTATTTT. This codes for CATSRDSGGVTDTQYF.

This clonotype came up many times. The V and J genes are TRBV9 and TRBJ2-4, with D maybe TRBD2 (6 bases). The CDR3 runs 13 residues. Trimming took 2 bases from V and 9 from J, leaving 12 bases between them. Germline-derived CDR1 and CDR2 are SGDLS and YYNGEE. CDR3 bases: TGTGCCAGCAGCGTGATAGGGGAGGCCATTCAGTACTTC. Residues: CASSVIGEAIQYF.

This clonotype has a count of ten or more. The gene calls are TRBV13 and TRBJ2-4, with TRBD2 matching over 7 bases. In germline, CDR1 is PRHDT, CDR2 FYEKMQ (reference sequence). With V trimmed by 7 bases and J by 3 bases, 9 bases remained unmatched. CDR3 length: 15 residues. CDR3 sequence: CASTYLADGKNIQYF. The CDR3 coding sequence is TGTGCCAGCACCTACCTAGCGGATGGCAAAAACATTCAGTACTTC.

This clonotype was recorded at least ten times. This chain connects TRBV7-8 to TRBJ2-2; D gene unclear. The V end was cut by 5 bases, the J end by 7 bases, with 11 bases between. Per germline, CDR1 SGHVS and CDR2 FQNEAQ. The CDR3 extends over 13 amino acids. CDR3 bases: TGTGCCAGCAGCCAACCGGTCATCGGGGAGCTGTTTTTT. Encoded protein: CASSQPVIGELFF.

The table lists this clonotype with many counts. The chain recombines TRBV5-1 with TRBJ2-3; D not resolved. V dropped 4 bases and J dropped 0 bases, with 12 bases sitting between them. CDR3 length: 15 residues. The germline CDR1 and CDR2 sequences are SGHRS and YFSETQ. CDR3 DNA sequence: TGCGCCAGCAGCCCCGTCACCGCTAGCACAGATACGCAGTATTTT. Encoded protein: CASSPVTASTDTQYF.